A selection of T cell receptor beta chains follows, all from one sample in a study of OX40 agonist ivuxolimab in advanced cancers. Some clones are missing from TCRdb's copy, which holds only in-frame ones; the method was immunoSEQ multiplex PCR. This table has about 50,000 clones, around 85% appearing once. Sequenced material: CD4+ or CD8+ T cells sorted from blood, taken in a trial of the OX40 agonist ivuxolimab. The origin of the receptors is an adult with an advanced solid tumor such as melanoma, head and neck, liver or kidney cancer. The CDR3 runs from the conserved cysteine through the conserved F or W. The D gene is left open where the match is weak. Size is stated for part of the rows, as once, few or many counts, or as a class when the clone is expanded.

d_call,clone_size,j_call,v_call,cdr3_nt,cdr3_aa
.,.,TRBJ1-2,TRBV6-6,TGTGCCAGCAGTTACGAAGGGGGGCTAATCTATGGCTACACCTTC,CASSYEGGLIYGYTF
TRBD2,once,TRBJ2-3,TRBV6-5,TGTGCCACGGGACTACGCAGCACAGATACGCAGTATTTT,CATGLRSTDTQYF
TRBD1,.,TRBJ2-1,TRBV19,TGTGCCAGTAGTATTCGGGGACAGCAGGCTAGCAGCGACAATGAGCAGTTCTTC,CASSIRGQQASSDNEQFF
.,once,TRBJ1-1,TRBV18,TGTGCCAGCTCACCACGGGACCGATACACTGAAGCTTTCTTT,CASSPRDRYTEAFF
TRBD2,.,TRBJ2-2,TRBV5-4,TGTGCCAGCAGCTTGAGACTAGCGGGAAGTACCGGGGAGCTGTTTTTT,CASSLRLAGSTGELFF
TRBD2,.,TRBJ2-1,TRBV6-5,TGTGCCAGCAGTTACTGGGGCGGGAGGTTCCCCAATGAGCAGTTCTTC,CASSYWGGRFPNEQFF
.,.,TRBJ1-2,TRBV18,TGTGCCAGCTCACCCCCGCGGGATACCTATGGCTACACCTTC,CASSPPRDTYGYTF
.,.,TRBJ2-2,TRBV27,TGTGCCAGCAGTCGTAGGGGAGGGGGGAACACCGGGGAGCTGTTTTTT,CASSRRGGGNTGELFF
TRBD2,.,TRBJ2-7,TRBV4-2,TGTGCCAGCAGCCATCAACGGGTTAGCGGGATCTCCTACGAGCAGTACTTC,CASSHQRVSGISYEQYF
TRBD1,.,TRBJ1-1,TRBV11-2,TGTGCCAGCAGCCGCGGGACAGGGCCTACTGAAGCTTTCTTT,CASSRGTGPTEAFF
TRBD2,.,TRBJ2-7,TRBV18,TGTGCCAGCTCTCCCAATAGCGGGAACTCCTACGAGCAGTACTTC,CASSPNSGNSYEQYF
.,once,TRBJ1-5,TRBV28,TGTGCCAGCAGTTTAGGGCGGCAGAATCAGCCCCAGCATTTT,CASSLGRQNQPQHF
TRBD2,.,TRBJ2-7,TRBV28,TGTGCCAGCTCAGTCGGCGGGAGAGTATCCTACGAGCAGTACTTC,CASSVGGRVSYEQYF
.,.,TRBJ1-4,TRBV5-1,TGCGCCAGCGCTTTGGGGGGGCTGACACCGGCAACTAATGAAAAACTGTTTTTT,CASALGGLTPATNEKLFF
.,.,TRBJ2-7,TRBV9,TGTGCCAGCAGCGTCGGGGCTTCCTCCTACGAGCAGTACTTC,CASSVGASSYEQYF
.,.,TRBJ2-7,TRBV2,TGTGCCAGCAGGGCAACAGGATCCTACGAGCAGTACTTC,CASRATGSYEQYF
TRBD1,.,TRBJ1-2,TRBV10-3,TGTGCCATCAGGCCCCGGGACAGCTACTATGGCTACACCTTC,CAIRPRDSYYGYTF
.,few,TRBJ2-3,TRBV6-5,TGTGCCAGCAGTTTCGGGAGCATCACAGATACGCAGTATTTT,CASSFGSITDTQYF
.,.,TRBJ2-2,TRBV28,TGTGCCAGCAGTCTGTATACCGGGGAGCTGTTTTTT,CASSLYTGELFF
.,.,TRBJ2-7,TRBV7-9,TGTGCCAGCAGCTTAGCGGGGCAGGTAAGCTCCTACGAGCAGTACTTC,CASSLAGQVSSYEQYF
.,.,TRBJ2-2,TRBV29-1,TGCAGCGTCCGGGGGCCAGGGAACACCGGGGAGCTGTTTTTT,CSVRGPGNTGELFF
.,.,TRBJ1-6,TRBV7-3,TGTGCCAGCAGCTTAATAGGGGTTGGGAATTCACCCCTCCACTTT,CASSLIGVGNSPLHF
TRBD1,few,TRBJ1-2,TRBV19,TGTGCCAGTAGTCGCAGGGGGCTTACCCCTTATGGCTACACCTTC,CASSRRGLTPYGYTF
TRBD2,.,TRBJ2-7,TRBV19,TGTGCCAGTAGTTGGCGGGGGGGGCAAGAGGTCGTATACGAGCAGTACTTC,CASSWRGGQEVVYEQYF
.,few,TRBJ1-1,TRBV10-2,TGCGCCAGCAGTGAGTCGAGGTTTGGGGCTTTCTTT,CASSESRFGAFF
TRBD2,.,TRBJ2-7,TRBV6-1,TGTGCCAGCAGCAGACCGGGACTAGCGGACTACGAGCAGTACTTC,CASSRPGLADYEQYF
.,.,TRBJ1-3,TRBV27,TGTGCCAGCAGTTTTCGGGGCAGACCAGGAAACACCATATATTTT,CASSFRGRPGNTIYF
.,.,TRBJ2-7,TRBV7-9,TGTGCCAGCAGCTTCGGGTCCTACGAGCAGTACTTC,CASSFGSYEQYF
TRBD2,.,TRBJ2-7,TRBV11-2,TGTGCCAGCAGCCATATTAGCGGGAGCGGCTACGAGCAGTACTTC,CASSHISGSGYEQYF
.,once,TRBJ2-7,TRBV14,TGTGCCAGCAGCAAGGCGTTGCGGGGCAGGATCTACTACGAGCAGTACTTC,CASSKALRGRIYYEQYF
.,.,TRBJ2-4,TRBV19,TGTGCCAGTAGTACTCAGGGTACCGCCAAAAACATTCAGTACTTC,CASSTQGTAKNIQYF
TRBD2,.,TRBJ2-5,TRBV11-2,TGTGCCAGCAGCTTAGGGACTAGCGGGAGGGAGACCCAGTACTTC,CASSLGTSGRETQYF
TRBD2,.,TRBJ2-1,TRBV11-2,TGTGCCAGCAGCTTCACTTTATATACTAGCGGGAGCGACAATGAGCAGTTCTTC,CASSFTLYTSGSDNEQFF
TRBD1,.,TRBJ2-7,TRBV27,TGTGCCAGCAGTTGGCGGGACAGGGCCGAGCAGTACTTC,CASSWRDRAEQYF
TRBD2,few,TRBJ2-1,TRBV27,TGTGCCAGCAGTTTTGCGGGGGGTTTCGGCCCCGGACCAAATGAGCAGTTCTTC,CASSFAGGFGPGPNEQFF
TRBD2,.,TRBJ2-7,TRBV6-7,TGTGCCAGCAGTCTAGCGGGAAACGAGCAGTACTTC,CASSLAGNEQYF
TRBD1,.,TRBJ2-7,TRBV19,TGTGCCAGTAGTGTCGGACAGGGGGCCGACGAGCAGTACTTC,CASSVGQGADEQYF
.,.,TRBJ1-2,TRBV7-8,TGTGCCAGCCAGGACAACCCGACCCATGGCTACACCTTC,CASQDNPTHGYTF
TRBD1,.,TRBJ1-4,TRBV10-1,TGCGCCAGCAGTGATCGACAGGGCGAAAAACTGTTTTTT,CASSDRQGEKLFF
.,few,TRBJ1-1,TRBV20-1,TGCAGTGCTAGAAACACTGAAGCTTTCTTT,CSARNTEAFF
.,.,TRBJ1-1,TRBV28,TGTGCCAGCAGTCTAACAGTGATTAAGATTTTGAACACTGAAGCTTTCTTT,CASSLTVIKILNTEAFF
.,.,TRBJ1-3,TRBV28,TGTGCTGGGTGCCGGGCCTCTGGAAACACCATATATTTT,CAGCRASGNTIYF
.,.,TRBJ2-5,TRBV5-1,TGCGCCAGCAGCTTGGGGGGGGTCGGAGAGACCCAGTACTTC,CASSLGGVGETQYF
TRBD2,medium-sized,TRBJ2-2,TRBV7-9,TGTGCCAGCCCAGCGGCGGGAGGCCCCACCGGGGAGCTGTTTTTT,CASPAAGGPTGELFF
.,once,TRBJ2-7,TRBV6-5,TGTGCCAGCAGTTACTCGGAGGGGAGCTCCTACGAGCAGTACTTC,CASSYSEGSSYEQYF
.,once,TRBJ2-7,TRBV25-1,TGTGCCAGCAGTGGTCCGGGACTGGAACCATACGAGCAGTACTTC,CASSGPGLEPYEQYF